These 20 T cell receptor beta chains were sequenced from one sample in a study of cytomegalovirus exposure and HLA in healthy donors. Sequencing used immunoSEQ multiplex PCR; TCRdb keeps in-frame clones, though not all of them. The table includes fewer than 85,000 clones, less than 95% detected once. Sequencing was performed on PBMCs. These receptors came from a woman aged 18-29 years in good health and CMV-seronegative.

This clone has just one count. J is TRBJ1-2 and V is TRBV4-3; D may be TRBD1 (6 bases). Trimming stripped 0 bases from V and 4 bases from J, with 15 bases between. The CDR3 length is 16 residues. Germline V CDR1 and CDR2: LGHNA, YSLEER. This CDR3 is CASSQDYMDSLYGYTF. CDR3 DNA: TGCGCCAGCAGCCAAGATTATATGGACAGCCTCTATGGCTACACCTTC.

This chain joins TRBV2 and TRBJ2-5; 7 nucleotides line up with TRBD1. Unmatched junction bases numbered 13, after V lost 2 bases and J lost 7 bases. This CDR3 has 16 residues. The V gene's germline CDR1 is SNHLY and CDR2 FYNNEI. The CDR3, as DNA: TGTGCCAGCAGTGAATCGGAGGTCAGGGGGTCAGGGACCCAGTACTTC. This sequence encodes CASSESEVRGSGTQYF.

The V and J genes are TRBV15 and TRBJ1-2, with D possibly TRBD1 on 5 matching bases. The V end lost 7 bases, the J end lost 5 bases, and 23 bases lay between the germline ends. The CDR3 is made up of 16 amino acids. Germline V gives CDR1 LNHNV, CDR2 YYDKDF (reference sequence). Written as DNA, the CDR3 is TGTGCCACCACAATTGGGGCAGCCGGAAGAATTTATGGCTACACCTTC. It is translated as CATTIGAAGRIYGYTF.

The chain recombines TRBV29-1 with TRBJ2-3, with 9 bases aligning to TRBD2. This CDR3 has 14 amino acids. Germline trimming cut 3 bases from V and 6 bases from J; bases unmatched to any gene: 7. Germline V lookup: CDR1 SQVTM, CDR2 ANQGSEA. For the CDR3, the DNA is TGCAGCGTTGAGGCGAGGACTAGCGTGGATACGCAGTATTTT. Amino acid sequence: CSVEARTSVDTQYF.

The CDR3 DNA reads as TGTGCCAGCAGCCATTCCCCGGACAGGGGGGGCAATGAGCAGTTCTTC. Residues: CASSHSPDRGGNEQFF. V and J are TRBV9 and TRBJ2-1; 10 bases align to TRBD1. With 4 bases clipped from V and 6 bases from J, the junction kept 10 bases outside the gene matches. In germline, CDR1 is SGDLS, CDR2 YYNGEE. The CDR3 totals 16 residues.

In the case of this clone: This specimen includes other DNA sequences encoding the same CDR3. This sequence joins TRBV27 and TRBJ2-3, with 8 bases that match TRBD2. V gave up 6 bases and J gave up 10 bases; unmatched junction bases: 18. The CDR3 sequence is 16 residues long. Germline V CDR1 and CDR2: MNHEY, SMNVEV (reference sequence). The CDR3 spells CASSLEGQRGRLPQYF. In nucleotides, the CDR3 is TGTGCCAGCAGCCTAGAGGGGCAGCGGGGGCGGCTCCCGCAGTATTTT.

The V gene is TRBV7-9, the J gene TRBJ1-4, with D unresolved. CDR3 length equals 18 residues. With 1 base removed from V and 0 bases from J, the gap between germline ends came to 15 bases. The germline V gene encodes CDR1 SEHNR and CDR2 FQNEAQ (reference sequence). CDR3 residues: CASSLDGQTAPTNEKLFF. Here the CDR3 DNA reads TGTGCCAGCAGCTTAGATGGGCAAACGGCCCCAACTAATGAAAAACTGTTTTTT. The whole variable domain, remainder taken from reference TRBV7-9 and TRBJ1-4, is DTGVSQNPRHKITKRGQNVTFRCDPISEHNRLYWYRQTLGQGPEFLTYFQNEAQLEKSRLLSDRFSAERPKGSFSTLEIQRTEQGDSAMYLCASSLDGQTAPTNEKLFFGSGTQLSVL.

This chain uses TRBV6-5 with TRBJ2-5; 7 positions agree with TRBD2. The ends lost 0 bases at V and 6 bases at J; junction bases unmatched: 7. The germline V gene has CDR1 MNHEY and CDR2 SVGAGI. This CDR3 is built from 15 residues. The CDR3 DNA reads TGTGCCAGCAGTTACTCGACGGGGGGAAGTAAGACCCAGTACTTC. It yields the protein CASSYSTGGSKTQYF.

The chain carries TRBV5-1 and TRBJ2-7; D is possibly TRBD1 (6 bases). V lost 1 base, J lost 1 base, and 18 bases lay in between. Germline V gene lookup returns CDR1 SGHRS and CDR2 YFSETQ. The CDR3 is 17 residues long. The DNA of the CDR3 is TGCGCCAGCAGCTTGAGTGTCGGGACACATTCTTCCTACGAGCAGTACTTC. Protein product: CASSLSVGTHSSYEQYF.

The count of this clone is one. CDR3 region: CASSLTPGRTNEKLFF. The CDR3 bases are TGTGCCAGCAGCCTGACCCCAGGGAGGACTAATGAAAAACTGTTTTTT. The chain joins TRBV5-8 to TRBJ1-4; tentatively, D is TRBD1 (5 bases). V was clipped by 4 bases and J by 2 bases, with 15 bases between them. Germline CDR1 and CDR2: SGHTS and YDEGEE. This CDR3 is 16 amino acids long.

The chain is built from TRBV7-9 and TRBJ2-3, with 8 bases matching TRBD2. V trimming: 5 bases; J trimming: 5 bases; junction bases outside the gene matches: 6. Germline CDR1 is SEHNR and CDR2 is FQNEAQ (reference sequence). CDR3 length: 14 amino acids. The CDR3 DNA reads as TGTGCCAGCAGCCCCGGGGGGGCCGGAGATACGCAGTATTTT. Protein product: CASSPGGAGDTQYF.

V gene TRBV5-1 combines with J gene TRBJ2-6; 8 bases agree with TRBD1. CDR1 and CDR2 from the germline V gene are SGHRS and YFSETQ. This CDR3 spans 16 amino acids. Trimming took 4 bases from V and 2 from J; bases not matched to a gene: 5. The CDR3 loop reads CASSEPQGAGANVLTF. CDR3 sequence (DNA): TGCGCCAGCAGCGAACCACAGGGGGCTGGGGCCAACGTCCTGACTTTC.

The chain couples TRBV30 to TRBJ1-4; the match to TRBD1 covers 7 bases. Germline trimming cut 3 bases from V and 5 bases from J; bases unmatched to any gene: 3. Looked up from germline, CDR1 is GTSNPN and CDR2 is SVGIG (reference sequence). This CDR3 has 13 amino acids. The DNA for the CDR3 is TGTGCCTGGAGGGCGGACAGGAATGAAAAACTGTTTTTT. It encodes CAWRADRNEKLFF.

This clone occurred once. The chain links TRBV11-3 to TRBJ2-2, with 9 bases identical to TRBD1. Germline values: CDR1 SGHNT, CDR2 YENEEA. V gave up 5 bases and J gave up 2 bases; unmatched junction bases: 3. The CDR3 extends over 15 amino acids. The CDR3 loop reads CASSPGQGNTGELFF. CDR3 bases: TGTGCCAGCAGCCCGGGACAGGGAAACACCGGGGAGCTGTTTTTT.

This clone occurred a few times. J is TRBJ2-1 and V is TRBV6-4; TRBD2 matches 9 bases. Germline values: CDR1 MRHNA, CDR2 SNTAGT. J gave up 9 bases and V 2 bases, and 2 bases lay outside the gene matches. This CDR3 region has 13 residues. The CDR3 sequence is CASSDAGGLEQFF. The CDR3 bases are TGTGCCAGCAGTGACGCGGGGGGGCTTGAGCAGTTCTTC.

The J gene is TRBJ2-3, the V gene TRBV9; D perhaps matches TRBD2 (6 bases). This CDR3 has 14 amino acids. CDR1 and CDR2 (germline): SGDLS, YYNGEE. Deletions cut 3 bases from V and 2 bases from J, with 10 bases between. CDR3 nucleotide sequence: TGTGCCAGCAGCGCAACGGACTACACAGATACGCAGTATTTT. It is translated as CASSATDYTDTQYF.

The rearrangement links TRBV11-3 to TRBJ2-3, with 7 nucleotides matching TRBD2. Germline values: CDR1 SGHNT, CDR2 YENEEA. J lost 2 bases, V lost 4 bases, and 9 bases had no gene match. This CDR3 contains 16 residues. CDR3 DNA: TGTGCCAGCAGCTACTGGGGGGGAACAAACACAGATACGCAGTATTTT. As protein: CASSYWGGTNTDTQYF. The variable domain in full, with the rest retrieved from reference TRBV11-3 and TRBJ2-3, is EAGVVQSPRYKIIEKKQPVAFWCNPISGHNTLYWYLQNLGQGPELLIRYENEEAVDDSQLPKDRFSAERLKGVDSTLKIQPAELGDSAVYLCASSYWGGTNTDTQYFGPGTRLTVL.

The rearrangement joins TRBV23-1 to TRBJ1-2, with 7 positions matching TRBD1. TRBV23-1 is an ORF; its function is uncertain. Trimming removed 11 bases from V and 6 bases from J; junction bases left unmatched: 9. There are 12 residues in the CDR3. CDR3 in amino acids: CAGHQGVNGYTF. The DNA of the CDR3 is TGCGCCGGCCACCAGGGGGTCAATGGCTACACCTTC.

The chain couples TRBV6-5 to TRBJ2-1; the match to TRBD2 covers 11 bases. The CDR3 has 15 amino acids. Trimming cost V 6 bases and J 5 bases; bases outside gene matches: 6. Per the germline V gene, CDR1 is MNHEY and CDR2 is SVGAGI. The CDR3 coding sequence is TGTGCCAGCAGAGGATCTAGCGGGGGGAACAATGAGCAGTTCTTC. This translates into CASRGSSGGNNEQFF.

This rearrangement joins TRBV7-3 to TRBJ2-1, with no clear D. Germline-derived CDR1 and CDR2 are SGHTA and FQGTGA. Trimming left V 4 bases short and J 10 bases short, with 14 bases between. The CDR3 covers 13 residues. The CDR3 DNA reads as TGTGCCAGCAGCTATAGCCTTACCCACGAGCAGTTCTTC. Amino acid sequence: CASSYSLTHEQFF.